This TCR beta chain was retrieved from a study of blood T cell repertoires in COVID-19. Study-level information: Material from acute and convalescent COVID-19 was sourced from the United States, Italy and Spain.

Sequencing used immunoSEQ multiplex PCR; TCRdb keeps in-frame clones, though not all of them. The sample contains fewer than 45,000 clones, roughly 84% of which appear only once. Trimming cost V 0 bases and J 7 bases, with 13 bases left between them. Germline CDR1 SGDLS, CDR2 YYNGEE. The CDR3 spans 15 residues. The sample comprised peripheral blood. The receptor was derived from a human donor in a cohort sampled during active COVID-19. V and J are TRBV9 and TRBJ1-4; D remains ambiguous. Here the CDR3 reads CASSVAPGSGEKLFF. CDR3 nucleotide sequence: TGTGCCAGCAGCGTAGCTCCGGGGTCGGGTGAAAAACTGTTTTTT.